This T cell receptor (beta chain) appears in the sequencing data of a study of cytomegalovirus exposure and HLA in healthy donors. The donors formed part of the roughly 120-subject validation cohort, distinct from the 666-subject first cohort. Trimming shortened V by 1 base and J by 0 bases, and 10 bases separated the two germline ends. Germline assignment: CDR1 KGHSH and CDR2 LQKENI. The CDR3 loop spans 16 amino acids. Profiling relied on immunoSEQ multiplex PCR, and the TCRdb table lists in-frame clones only, not all of them. In the table there are about 160,000 clones, 65% to 90% of which are singletons.

This receptor was identified in a young woman in good health and CMV-seronegative. The material sequenced was PBMCs. This chain joins TRBV18 and TRBJ1-3, with D tentatively TRBD1 (5 bases). The CDR3 DNA reads as TGTGCCAGCTCACCACGGCAGGGCTACTCTGGAAACACCATATATTTT. Translated, it gives CASSPRQGYSGNTIYF.